Reported below is one TCR beta chain. The data were obtained in a study of OX40 agonist ivuxolimab in advanced cancers. As for the study in general: Ivuxolimab doses were 0.01, 0.1, 0.3, 1.5, 3 or 10 mg/kg every 2 weeks.

Assay: immunoSEQ multiplex PCR; the TCRdb copy retains only in-frame clones and omits some. Of more than 75,000 clones in the sample, about 80% were seen once. The germline V gene encodes CDR1 LNHDA and CDR2 SQIVND (reference sequence). This CDR3 contains 14 residues. Unmatched junction bases numbered 7, after V lost 8 bases and J lost 2 bases. This clonotype was sampled from an adult with an advanced solid tumor such as melanoma, head and neck, liver or kidney cancer. The genes are TRBV19 and TRBJ1-2; 8 bases align to TRBD1. The sample in question was CD4+ or CD8+ T cells sorted from blood, obtained in a trial of the OX40 agonist ivuxolimab. Here the CDR3 DNA reads TGTGCCAGTGCGGGGGGACAGGAGAACTATGGCTACACCTTC. It specifies CASAGGQENYGYTF.